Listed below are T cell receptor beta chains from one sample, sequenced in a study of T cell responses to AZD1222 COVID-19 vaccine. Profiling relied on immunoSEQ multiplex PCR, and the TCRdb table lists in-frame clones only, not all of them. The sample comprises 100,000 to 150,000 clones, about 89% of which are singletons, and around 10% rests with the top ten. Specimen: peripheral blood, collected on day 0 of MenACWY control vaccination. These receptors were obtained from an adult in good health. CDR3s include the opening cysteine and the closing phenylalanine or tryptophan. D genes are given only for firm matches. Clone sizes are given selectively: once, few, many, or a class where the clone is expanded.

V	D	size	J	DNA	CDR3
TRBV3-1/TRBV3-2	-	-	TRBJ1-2	TGTGCCAGCAGCCAAGATAACGGCAGGGGAGGGTATGGCTACACCTTC	CASSQDNGRGGYGYTF
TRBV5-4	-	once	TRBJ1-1	TGTGCCAGCAGCTTGGAGGGGATTGAAGCTTTCTTT	CASSLEGIEAFF
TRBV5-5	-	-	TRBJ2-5	TGTGCCAGCAGCCCCGGCCGTAACCAAGAGACCCAGTACTTC	CASSPGRNQETQYF
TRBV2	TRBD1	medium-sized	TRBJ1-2	TGTGCCAGCAGTGACGACAGGGATGGCTACACCTTC	CASSDDRDGYTF
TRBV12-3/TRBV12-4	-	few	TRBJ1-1	TGTGCCAGCAGTACGATTACGAACACTGAAGCTTTCTTT	CASSTITNTEAFF
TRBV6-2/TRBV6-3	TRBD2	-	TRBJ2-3	TGTGCCAGCAGCAACGGACTAGCCCCAGATACGCAGTATTTT	CASSNGLAPDTQYF
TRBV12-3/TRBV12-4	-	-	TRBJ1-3	TGTGCCAGCAGTTTCTCTGGAAACACCATATATTTT	CASSFSGNTIYF
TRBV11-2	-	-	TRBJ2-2	TGTGCCAGCAGCCCTCGACTAGCCGGGGAGCTGTTTTTT	CASSPRLAGELFF
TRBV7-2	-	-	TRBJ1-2	TGTGCCAGCAGCCCCAAAGTGGGCAGCTATGGCTACACCTTC	CASSPKVGSYGYTF
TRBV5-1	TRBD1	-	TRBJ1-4	TGCGCCAGCAGCCGGGACAGGGCAACTAATGAAAAACTGTTTTTT	CASSRDRATNEKLFF
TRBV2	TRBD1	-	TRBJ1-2	TGTGCCAGCAAAACCGGGACAGGGGGCGCGGATGGCTACACCTTC	CASKTGTGGADGYTF
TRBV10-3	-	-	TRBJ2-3	TGTGCCATCAGTGAGTCGCCGGAGGCGGCTATCCGGACCTACACAGATACGCAGTATTTT	CAISESPEAAIRTYTDTQYF
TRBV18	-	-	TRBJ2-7	TGTGCCAGCTCATTCTCCTACGAGCAGTACTTC	CASSFSYEQYF
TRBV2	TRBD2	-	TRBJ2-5	TGTGCCAGCAAAGGACTAGGAGAGACCCAGTACTTC	CASKGLGETQYF
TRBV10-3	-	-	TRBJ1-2	TGTGCCATCAGTGAGTCGATGGAGCGGGAGAACTATGGCTACACCTTC	CAISESMERENYGYTF
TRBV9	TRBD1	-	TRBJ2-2	TGTGCCAGCAGCGTAAGGGGACAGCTTAACACCGGGGAGCTGTTTTTT	CASSVRGQLNTGELFF
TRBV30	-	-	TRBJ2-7	TGTGCCTGGAGTGTATGGACAGGGAGGGATTACGAGCAGTACTTC	CAWSVWTGRDYEQYF
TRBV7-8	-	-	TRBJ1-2	TGTGCCAGCAGCTACGATACAGCTTATGGCTACACCTTC	CASSYDTAYGYTF
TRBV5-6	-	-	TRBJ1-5	TGTGCCAGCAGCTTTGGGAATCAGCCCCAGCATTTT	CASSFGNQPQHF
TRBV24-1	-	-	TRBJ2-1	TGTGCCACCAGTGCATGGAACAGGGCAGGTAATGAGCAGTTCTTC	CATSAWNRAGNEQFF
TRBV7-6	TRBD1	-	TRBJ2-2	TGTGCCAGCAGCGGCCGGGACAGAAGCACCGGGGAGCTGTTTTTT	CASSGRDRSTGELFF
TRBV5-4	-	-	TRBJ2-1	TGTGCCAGCAGCTTTTCTCTATTGGGGGAGGACTCCTACAATGAGCAGTTCTTC	CASSFSLLGEDSYNEQFF
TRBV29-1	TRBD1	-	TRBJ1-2	TGCAGCGTACCCCCCGGGACAGGGAATTCTGGCTACACCTTC	CSVPPGTGNSGYTF
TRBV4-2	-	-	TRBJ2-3	TGTGCCAGCAGCCAGAGGATCAGGGATACGCAGTATTTT	CASSQRIRDTQYF
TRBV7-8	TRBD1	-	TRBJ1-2	TGTGCCAGCAGCTTAGCGCAGGGGGCGGAGGGCTACACCTTC	CASSLAQGAEGYTF
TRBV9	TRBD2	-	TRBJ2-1	TGTGCCAGCAGCCCGACTAGCGGGAGCTACAATGAGCAGTTCTTC	CASSPTSGSYNEQFF
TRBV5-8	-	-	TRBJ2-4	TGTGCCAGCAGCTTGCTTTTGGGGGGCCTAGCCAAAAACATTCAGTACTTC	CASSLLLGGLAKNIQYF
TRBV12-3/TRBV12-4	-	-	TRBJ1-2	TGTGCCAGCAGTCTCACAGGGGGCTACACCTTC	CASSLTGGYTF
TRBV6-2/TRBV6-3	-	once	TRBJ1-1	TGTGCCAGCAGTTACTCGGGGGCGCGGGTTACTGAAGCTTTCTTT	CASSYSGARVTEAFF
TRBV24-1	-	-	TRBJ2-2	TGTGCCACCAGTGATTTACCGACGGACACCGGGGAGCTGTTTTTT	CATSDLPTDTGELFF
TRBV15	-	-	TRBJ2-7	TGTGCCACCAGCCGTGGAATACCAATCCGCCGCTACGAGCAGTACTTC	CATSRGIPIRRYEQYF
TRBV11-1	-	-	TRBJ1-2	TGTGCCAGCGCGAAGAACAGGGTCCGCTATGGCTACACCTTC	CASAKNRVRYGYTF
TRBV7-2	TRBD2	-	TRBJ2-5	TGTGCCAGCAGCTCCCGCCCGGGAACTAGCGGGAGGAGAGAAGAGACCCAGTACTTC	CASSSRPGTSGRREETQYF
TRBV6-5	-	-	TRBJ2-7	TGTGCCAGCAGTTCTCGTTCGTCGGGAAAGAGCGAGCAGTACTTC	CASSSRSSGKSEQYF
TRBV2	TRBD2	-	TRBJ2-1	TGTGCCAGGCTTAGGACTAGCGGCTCTAGTGAGCAGTTCTTC	CARLRTSGSSEQFF
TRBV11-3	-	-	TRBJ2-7	TGTGCCAGCAGCTTCGGGACTCTGAACTACGAGCAGTACTTC	CASSFGTLNYEQYF
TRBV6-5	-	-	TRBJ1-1	TGTGCCAGCCAACGGAACACTGAAGCTTTCTTT	CASQRNTEAFF
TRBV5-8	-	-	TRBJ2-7	TGTGCCAGCACACCTCGACGGAGCTCCTACGAGCAGTACTTC	CASTPRRSSYEQYF
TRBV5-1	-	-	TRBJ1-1	TGCGCCAGCAGCTCAACTCGCGGGTCCTTAACCACTGAAGCTTTCTTT	CASSSTRGSLTTEAFF
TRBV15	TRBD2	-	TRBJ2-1	TGTGCCACCAGCCCCGACTCGACTAGCGGGACTTACAATGAGCAGTTCTTC	CATSPDSTSGTYNEQFF
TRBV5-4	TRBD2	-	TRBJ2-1	TGTGCCAGCAGCTTGACCGGGACTAGCGGGAGAATGATTCTGTTCTTC	CASSLTGTSGRMILFF
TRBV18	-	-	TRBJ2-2	TGTGCCAGCTCATCTGGCACCGGGGAGCTGTTTTTT	CASSSGTGELFF
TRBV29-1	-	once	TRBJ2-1	TGCAGCGTTGAAGAGGGACCAAATAGGGTCTTC	CSVEEGPNRVF
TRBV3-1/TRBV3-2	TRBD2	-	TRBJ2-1	TGTGCCAGCAGCCCGGGACTAGCGGGTTACTCCTACAATGAGCAGTTCTTC	CASSPGLAGYSYNEQFF
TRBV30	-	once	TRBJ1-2	TGTGCCTCATCGACAGGTTTCTCATCCTACACCTTC	CASSTGFSSYTF
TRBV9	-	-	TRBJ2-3	TGTGCCAGCAGCGTAGGTTGGCCTGATACGCAGTATTTT	CASSVGWPDTQYF
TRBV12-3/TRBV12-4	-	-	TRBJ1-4	TGTGCCAGCGCCCGCATCGGTGAAAAACTGTTTTTT	CASARIGEKLFF
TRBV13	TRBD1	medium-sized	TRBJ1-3	TGTGCCAGCAGCATGACCTGGACAGGGCCTTCCCCTGGAAACACCATATATTTT	CASSMTWTGPSPGNTIYF
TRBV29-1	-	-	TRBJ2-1	TGCAGCTTGAGGAGAGGTTCTTACAATGAGCAGTTCTTC	CSLRRGSYNEQFF
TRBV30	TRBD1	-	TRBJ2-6	TGTGCCTGGAGTGCCCGACAGGGGGCAAGGGGGGCCAACGTCCTGACTTTC	CAWSARQGARGANVLTF
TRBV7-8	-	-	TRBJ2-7	TGTGCCAGCAGCTATCAGGGGAGTGGGAACTCCTACGAGCAGTACTTC	CASSYQGSGNSYEQYF
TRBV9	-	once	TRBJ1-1	TGTGCCAGCAGCGCCGACTCTTTTCCGAACACTGAAGCTTTCTTT	CASSADSFPNTEAFF